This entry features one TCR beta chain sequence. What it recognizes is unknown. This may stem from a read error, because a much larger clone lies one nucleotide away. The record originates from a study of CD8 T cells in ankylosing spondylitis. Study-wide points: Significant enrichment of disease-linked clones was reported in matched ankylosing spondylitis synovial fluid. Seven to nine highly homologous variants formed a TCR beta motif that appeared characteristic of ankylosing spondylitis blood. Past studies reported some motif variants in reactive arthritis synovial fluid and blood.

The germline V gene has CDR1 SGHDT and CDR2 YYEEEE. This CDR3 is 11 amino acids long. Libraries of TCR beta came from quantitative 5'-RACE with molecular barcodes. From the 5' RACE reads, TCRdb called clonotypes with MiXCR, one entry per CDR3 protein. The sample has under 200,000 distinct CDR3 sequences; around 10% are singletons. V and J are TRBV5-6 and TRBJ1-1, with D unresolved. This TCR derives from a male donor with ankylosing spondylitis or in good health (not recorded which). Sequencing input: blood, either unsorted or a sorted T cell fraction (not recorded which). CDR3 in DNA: TGTGCCAGCACAAAACACACTGGAGCTTTCTTT. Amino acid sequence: CASTKHTGAFF.